These T cell receptor beta chains were read from a single sample in a study of T-cell memory formation after mild COVID-19. MiXCR, applied by TCRdb to the 5' RACE reads, yields one record per CDR3 protein. Here the sample spans around 450,000 distinct CDR3 sequences, over 15% being singletons. The sample taken for sequencing was PBMCs or a T cell subset sorted from them (not recorded which). These receptor sequences come from an adult woman who had mild COVID-19 (a few samples of this study predate the infection). Cell type and time point are not known. The CDR3 runs from the conserved cysteine through the conserved F or W. Each record gives: CDR3 DNA, CDR3 protein, V gene, clone size, J gene, D gene. D genes are given only for firm matches. Rows give clone size only sometimes, using once, few, many, or a class for an expanded clone.

TGTGCCAGCAGTTCCTACGTCCCGCTAGCGGGGGGAGGTGGTGAGCAGTTCTTC | CASSSYVPLAGGGGEQFF | TRBV12-3/TRBV12-4 | . | TRBJ2-1 | TRBD2
TGTGCCAGCAGTGACTGGGAAAGGGGTCCCTACGAGCAGTACTTC | CASSDWERGPYEQYF | TRBV6-4 | . | TRBJ2-7 | .
TGTGCCAGCAGTTCCCGCGGGCTAGCGGGACCCTACAATGAGCAGTTCTTC | CASSSRGLAGPYNEQFF | TRBV11-3 | few | TRBJ2-1 | TRBD2
TGCGCCAGCAGCTTGGCGCTAGCGGGAGGAGACAATGAGCAGTTCTTC | CASSLALAGGDNEQFF | TRBV5-1 | . | TRBJ2-1 | TRBD2
TGCAGCGGGAGCGGGGACCCTCAAGAGACCCAGTACTTC | CSGSGDPQETQYF | TRBV29-1 | . | TRBJ2-5 | TRBD2
TGTGCCAGCAGCTTAGACAGAAACAATCAGCCCCAGCATTTT | CASSLDRNNQPQHF | TRBV7-2 | . | TRBJ1-5 | .
TGTGCCAGCAGCGTGTACATGAACACTGAAGCTTTCTTT | CASSVYMNTEAFF | TRBV6-4 | few | TRBJ1-1 | .
TGCAGTAAGACCTCAGGGACCTCGAACCAAGAGACCCAGTACTTC | CSKTSGTSNQETQYF | TRBV20-1 | . | TRBJ2-5 | .
TGTGCCAGCAGCTACGGGGGAGCCTACGAGCAGTACTTC | CASSYGGAYEQYF | TRBV7-2 | . | TRBJ2-7 | .
TGTGCCAGCAGCCAAGAAGTGGGACTAGGGTCCTACAATGAGCAGTTCTTC | CASSQEVGLGSYNEQFF | TRBV3-1 | . | TRBJ2-1 | TRBD2
TGTGCCAGCCGCCCCCCCAATTCGGGCACAGATACGCAGTATTTT | CASRPPNSGTDTQYF | TRBV18 | once | TRBJ2-3 | .
TGTGCCACCAGTGCTGAGGGTCCCCCCCATGAGACCCAGTACTTC | CATSAEGPPHETQYF | TRBV24-1 | . | TRBJ2-5 | .
TGTGCCAGCAGCGGAACGGGACTAGCGGGAGGGGCGGGCAATGAGCAGTTCTTC | CASSGTGLAGGAGNEQFF | TRBV7-9 | few | TRBJ2-1 | TRBD2
TGCGCCAGCAGCCAAGGCAGGGGGTTCGCTGGAAACACCATATATTTT | CASSQGRGFAGNTIYF | TRBV4-3 | few | TRBJ1-3 | TRBD1
TGTGCCAGCAGTCCCAACCTCGGGGAGAGGCGCGGTGAGCAGTTCTTC | CASSPNLGERRGEQFF | TRBV12-3/TRBV12-4 | . | TRBJ2-1 | .
TGTGCCAGCAGCCCCCCTGGAAGGATAACGCAGTATTTT | CASSPPGRITQYF | TRBV12-3/TRBV12-4 | . | TRBJ2-3 | .
TGTGCCAGCAGCTTCGACAGCCTTAGCTCCTACGAGCAGTACTTC | CASSFDSLSSYEQYF | TRBV5-5 | . | TRBJ2-7 | .
TGTGCCAGCAGCGCCGCCGGGACTCCCGAAAAACTGTTTTTT | CASSAAGTPEKLFF | TRBV7-9 | . | TRBJ1-4 | .
TGTGCCAGCAGCTCGCAAGGTCCCCCCCCAGCAAAACTGTTTTTT | CASSSQGPPPAKLFF | TRBV7-9 | . | TRBJ1-4 | .
TGTGCCACCCACCCGGGACAGGTGTCCAAAAACATTCAGTACTTC | CATHPGQVSKNIQYF | TRBV24-1 | few | TRBJ2-4 | TRBD1
TGTGCCAGCAGCTTAACGCCCGGGACAACGAACACCGGGGAGCTGTTTTTT | CASSLTPGTTNTGELFF | TRBV7-9 | few | TRBJ2-2 | .
TGCGCCAGCACCCCCGAACCGGGACTAGCCCCCAATGAGCAGTTCTTC | CASTPEPGLAPNEQFF | TRBV4-3 | . | TRBJ2-1 | TRBD2
TGCGCCAGCAGCCCAGGGAGGTACCAAGAGACCCAGTACTTC | CASSPGRYQETQYF | TRBV4-1 | . | TRBJ2-5 | .
TGTGCCAGCTCACCAACAAACATACAGGGGAGGACTGAAGCTTTCTTT | CASSPTNIQGRTEAFF | TRBV18 | . | TRBJ1-1 | TRBD1
TGTGCCAGCAGCGGACTAGCAATGAACACCGGGGAGCTGTTTTTT | CASSGLAMNTGELFF | TRBV5-5 | few | TRBJ2-2 | TRBD2
TGTGCCAGCAGCCCGACTAGCGCGCCCCAGGGGGCCCAGTACTTC | CASSPTSAPQGAQYF | TRBV7-3 | few | TRBJ2-5 | .
TGTGCCAGCAGCTCCCTGGGGCTAGCAGTGAACACCGGGGAGCTGTTTTTT | CASSSLGLAVNTGELFF | TRBV7-8 | . | TRBJ2-2 | .
TGTGCCAGCAGCTTAGCCGGACTGGTCGAATCGAACACCGGGGAGCTGTTTTTT | CASSLAGLVESNTGELFF | TRBV7-8 | few | TRBJ2-2 | .
TGCGCCAGCAGCCAAGTTGCGGGGACGTACGAGCAGTACTTC | CASSQVAGTYEQYF | TRBV4-1 | . | TRBJ2-7 | .
TGTGCCAGCTCAACCACCCCCCAGGGGGTGGGGACCGGGGAGCTGTTTTTT | CASSTTPQGVGTGELFF | TRBV18 | few | TRBJ2-2 | TRBD1
TGTGCCAGCAGCTTAGCAACCACTAGCGGGGCTTACGAGCAGTACTTC | CASSLATTSGAYEQYF | TRBV7-2 | few | TRBJ2-7 | TRBD2
TGTGCCAGCCGACAGATAAGGGTTAGCAATCAGCCCCAGCATTTT | CASRQIRVSNQPQHF | TRBV6-2/TRBV6-3 | few | TRBJ1-5 | .
TGTGCCAGCAGTCGAATACAGGGGAGAGGAAACACCATATATTTT | CASSRIQGRGNTIYF | TRBV11-2 | few | TRBJ1-3 | TRBD1
TGTGCCAGCAGCTTAGAAGGCGGGTATGGCTACACCTTC | CASSLEGGYGYTF | TRBV7-2 | . | TRBJ1-2 | .
TGTGCCAGCAGTCCCTCCAGCGCAGATACGCAGTATTTT | CASSPSSADTQYF | TRBV6-4 | . | TRBJ2-3 | .
TGTGCCAGTAGTCCTCACCAGGGGGCCTCTACCGGGGAGCTGTTTTTT | CASSPHQGASTGELFF | TRBV19 | . | TRBJ2-2 | TRBD1
TGTGCCAGCAGCCCCCGGACAGGGGTAGGGAATTCACCCCTCCACTTT | CASSPRTGVGNSPLHF | TRBV9 | many | TRBJ1-6 | TRBD1
TGTGCCAGCAGTGAACGACTAGCGCTCACAGATACGCAGTATTTT | CASSERLALTDTQYF | TRBV2 | . | TRBJ2-3 | TRBD2
TGTGCCAGCAGCAATAACAGGGTACTCGATGAAAAACTGTTTTTT | CASSNNRVLDEKLFF | TRBV7-2 | . | TRBJ1-4 | .
TGTGCCAGCAGCGTACCTAGCGGGAGTTACCCAGCAGATACGCAGTATTTT | CASSVPSGSYPADTQYF | TRBV7-2 | few | TRBJ2-3 | TRBD2
TGTGCCAGCAGCGCGCGGACAGCCAGCACAGATACGCAGTATTTT | CASSARTASTDTQYF | TRBV7-9 | few | TRBJ2-3 | .
TGTGCCAGCACCATCAGGGCGGGGTGGACTAGCGGAAGAGGAGAGACCCAGTACTTC | CASTIRAGWTSGRGETQYF | TRBV6-2/TRBV6-3 | few | TRBJ2-5 | TRBD2
TGTGCCAGCAGACCGGGACAGGGGGCAAAGCGGGAGCTGTTTTTT | CASRPGQGAKRELFF | TRBV12-3/TRBV12-4 | few | TRBJ2-2 | TRBD1
TGCAGCGTTGAAGATGGAAGGGACGGAGCCTACGAGCAGTACTTC | CSVEDGRDGAYEQYF | TRBV29-1 | few | TRBJ2-7 | .
TGCAGTGCTCCGGGCTATAATTCACCCCTCCACTTT | CSAPGYNSPLHF | TRBV20-1 | few | TRBJ1-6 | .
TGCAGTGCTAGGGTCGGTGAAAAACTGTTTTTT | CSARVGEKLFF | TRBV20-1 | . | TRBJ1-4 | .
TGCGCCAGCAGCTTTGGGGGACAGGGGAGTTATGAGCAGTTCTTC | CASSFGGQGSYEQFF | TRBV5-1 | few | TRBJ2-1 | TRBD1
TGTGCCAGCAGCTTGGTGGGGGCATCAGATACGCAGTATTTT | CASSLVGASDTQYF | TRBV5-6 | . | TRBJ2-3 | .
TGTGCCAGCAGCTTTTTCGCAACTAATGAAAAACTGTTTTTT | CASSFFATNEKLFF | TRBV7-9 | few | TRBJ1-4 | .
TGTGCCAGTAGTACAAGAAATTACAATGAGCAGTTCTTC | CASSTRNYNEQFF | TRBV19 | . | TRBJ2-1 | .
TGCAGTGCTTACGATCGGGGGGGATCTGGCTACACCTTC | CSAYDRGGSGYTF | TRBV20-1 | . | TRBJ1-2 | .
TGTGCCAGCAGCCAAGAACGGGGACCCCTCCACTTT | CASSQERGPLHF | TRBV3-1 | . | TRBJ1-6 | .
TGTGCCACCAGTGATTTCTTCACGACAGACCGCGATAGTGTACGGTATTTT | CATSDFFTTDRDSVRYF | TRBV24-1 | . | TRBJ2-3 | .
TGTGCCAGCAGCTTAGAGTCAGGGAAGAGTGGAAACACCATATATTTT | CASSLESGKSGNTIYF | TRBV7-9 | . | TRBJ1-3 | .
TGCGCCAGCAGCCAAGAGGCGGGGACTGACTCATACAATGAGCAGTTCTTC | CASSQEAGTDSYNEQFF | TRBV4-1 | once | TRBJ2-1 | .
TGTGCCACCAGTGAGGCCGGGACTAGCGGGAGTCTGACAGATACGCAGTATTTT | CATSEAGTSGSLTDTQYF | TRBV24-1 | many | TRBJ2-3 | TRBD2
TGTGCCAGCAGCCCTACGGACAGCCCCTATGGCTACACCTTC | CASSPTDSPYGYTF | TRBV7-9 | . | TRBJ1-2 | .